Listed here is a single T cell receptor (beta chain). Its antigen is still unknown. Base qualities are not recorded, but no much larger clone differs from it by a single base. The record originates from a study of shared clonotypes between healthy human individuals (dated by TCRdb to 2018 to 2021). For context, the study as a whole: A couple of women and three men aged 18 to 49 years were included in the cohort. For each donor, CD4 naive and CD4 memory were each run on three plates, CD8 naive on two plates, and CD8 memory on one plate. To increase sequencing depth and limit assay-specific biases, different laboratories used diverse techniques to prepare libraries and sequence TCR repertoires. Blood TCR repertoires of five healthy adults were deeply sequenced to estimate repertoire size and the extent of clonotype sharing between individuals. Per donor, leukapheresis produced somewhere between about 0.85 and 10 billion PBMCs. Findings and caveats that apply to the study as a whole: Only blood was sampled, and tissue TCR repertoires likely differ from those in blood. Larger estimated clonotype richness was generally found for naive subsets than for memory subsets. Across a few donors, about 5.2% of naive CD4, over 3% of naive CD8, under 2.5% of memory CD4, and roughly 0.41% of memory CD8 clonotypes were shared. Compared with non-shared clonotypes, the clonotypes found in all four sorted-subset donors had higher generation probabilities. The genetic and exposure-history diversity represented was limited by the small number of donors. Rarefaction of sorted-subset datasets indicated incomplete sequencing despite the large sequencing depth. Based on pairwise subsampling, the degree of clonotype sharing among donors was expected to be affected by sequencing depth.

Healthy HIV-negative adults with no recently reported acute infections or vaccinations were included as donors. Every donor was a Caucasian adult residing in Nashville, Tennessee, USA. CD4+ T cells were enriched by magnetic negative selection; naive cells were then positively selected on CD45RA, and the negative fraction formed the memory subset. Blood was obtained by leukapheresis, after which PBMCs were separated by Ficoll-Histopaque density gradient centrifugation and cryopreserved in liquid nitrogen vapor phase. Analytical flow cytometry was used to check the purity and quantity of every magnetically sorted T cell population. Genomic DNA was isolated from every sorted fraction and measured by UV absorbance on a Nanodrop 2000c. Sequences SGDLS (CDR1) and YYNGEE (CDR2) are obtained from the germline V gene. The germline V end is reduced by 2 bases and the J end by 6 bases; junction bases left unmatched: 3. Reading from cysteine to phenylalanine, the CDR3 counts 14 amino acids. The sequence is cut down to CDR3 DNA, 42 bases in frame from base 1.

TCR CDR3 regions were amplified from genomic DNA by multiplex PCR using the deep immunoSEQ assay. Genomic DNA extracted from each cell subset was distributed evenly over all wells of several immunoSEQ 96-well plates, and each plate served as one replicate. For sorted subsets, around 0.2 ug genomic DNA, equal to 30,000 or so T cell genomes, was loaded into each replicate PCR. The purified libraries were quantified using a Qubit 3.0 fluorometer, sized with a Bioanalyzer 2100, and then quantified again using the KAPA Library Quantification kit. A separate single-read 150-cycle Illumina NextSeq 550 flow cell was used to sequence each immunoSEQ 96-well plate. The published analysis was carried out like this. Because the immunoSEQ output included only junctional sequences and no quality scores, the filtering could not be the same as the filtering used for full-length reads. To assign V/J genes and CDR3, sequences were annotated against IMGT germline references using PyIR, a Python wrapper for IgBLAST v1.9. Reads were removed for weak V/J assignments (E-value above 1e-6), missing CDR3, stop codons, out-of-frame junctions, or ambiguous translated residues. V3J clonotypes were defined by identical inferred V gene, J gene, and CDR3 amino acid sequence. The percentage overlap between two repertoires was calculated by dividing the number of shared unique clonotypes by the size of the smaller repertoire. Three approaches were used to assess repertoire richness: RTK rarefaction, the Chao1 estimator, and Recon v2.1 estimates of unobserved clonotypes. Generation probabilities for all TCRbeta clonotypes obtained by the gDNA method from several donors were computed using OLGA. TCRdb took this table from immuneACCESS and kept in-frame rearrangements with V and J called. Such tables lack part of the clones; where checked against another copy, unresolved V genes explain under half of the gap, and the rest is unexplained. That table furnishes V, J and clone size, whereas the DNA furnished D and trimming. The sample contains over 950,000 clones, about 80% of them found a single time. 0.89% of the sample comes from the top ten.

The chain links TRBV9 with TRBJ1-5; 9 of the junction bases match TRBD1. This receptor was obtained from a man aged 18 to 29 in good health. Some clones in this sample may be carry-over from other donors' samples. Sequencing used memory CD4+ T cells from PBMCs. Read against the paper, the sample's cell subset or site label means: CD45RA-negative fraction. The DNA sequence reads TGTGCCAGCAGCGTCACAGGGGGCGCTCAGCCCCAGCATTTT. Its protein reads: CASSVTGGAQPQHF.